This T cell receptor (beta chain) was recorded in a study of tumor-infiltrating lymphocytes in localized non-small cell lung cancer. The CDR3 extends over 18 amino acids. Losses at the gene ends were 3 bases for V and 2 bases for J; bases not matched to a gene: 12. Germline-derived CDR1 and CDR2 are LNHNV and YYDKDF (reference sequence). The repertoire was sequenced with immunoSEQ multiplex PCR; TCRdb's copy has only in-frame clones and lacks some. The table shows 9,500 to 15,000 clones, with about 67% occurring only once. The sequenced material came from uninvolved lung tissue not adjacent to the tumor. The chain couples TRBV15 to TRBJ2-3; TRBD1 matches at 9 bases. The receptor's source is a human donor with non-small cell lung cancer. CDR3 residues: CATSSRYGGQGNTDTQYF. The CDR3 nucleotides read TGTGCCACCAGCAGCCGGTACGGGGGACAGGGCAACACAGATACGCAGTATTTT.